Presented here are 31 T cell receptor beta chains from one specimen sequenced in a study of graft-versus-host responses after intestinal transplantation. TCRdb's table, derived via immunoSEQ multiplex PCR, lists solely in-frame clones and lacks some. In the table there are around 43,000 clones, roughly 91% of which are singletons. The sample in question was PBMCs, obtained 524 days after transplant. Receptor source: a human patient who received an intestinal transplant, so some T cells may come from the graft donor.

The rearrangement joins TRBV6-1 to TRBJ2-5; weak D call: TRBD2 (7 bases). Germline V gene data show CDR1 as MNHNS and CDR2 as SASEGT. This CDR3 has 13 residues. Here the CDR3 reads CATKGGGQETQYF. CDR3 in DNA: TGTGCGACAAAAGGGGGGGGACAAGAGACCCAGTACTTC.

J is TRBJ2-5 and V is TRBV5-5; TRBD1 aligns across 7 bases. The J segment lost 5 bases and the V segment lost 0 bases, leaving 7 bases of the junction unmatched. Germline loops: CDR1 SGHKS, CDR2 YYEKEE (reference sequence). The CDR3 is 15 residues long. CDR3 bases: TGTGCCAGCAGCTTGGAGCAGGGGGATGGGGAGACCCAGTACTTC. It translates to CASSLEQGDGETQYF. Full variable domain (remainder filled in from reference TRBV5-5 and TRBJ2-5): DAGVTQSPTHLIKTRGQQVTLRCSPISGHKSVSWYQQVLGQGPQFIFQYYEKEERGRGNFPDRFSARQFPNYSSELNVNALLLGDSALYLCASSLEQGDGETQYFGPGTRLLVL.

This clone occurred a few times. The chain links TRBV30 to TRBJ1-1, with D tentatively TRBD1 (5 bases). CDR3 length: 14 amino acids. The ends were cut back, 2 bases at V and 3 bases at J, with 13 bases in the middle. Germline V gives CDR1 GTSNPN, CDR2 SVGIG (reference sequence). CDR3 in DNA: TGTGCCTGGAGTTTCGGGGCCTGGGACACTGAAGCTTTCTTT. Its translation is CAWSFGAWDTEAFF.

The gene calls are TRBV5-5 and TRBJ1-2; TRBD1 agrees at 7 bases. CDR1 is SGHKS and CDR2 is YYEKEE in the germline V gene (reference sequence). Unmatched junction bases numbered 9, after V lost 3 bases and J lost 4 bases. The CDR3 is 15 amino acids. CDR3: CASSWATGSLYGYTF. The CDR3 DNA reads TGTGCCAGCAGCTGGGCGACAGGGAGTCTCTATGGCTACACCTTC.

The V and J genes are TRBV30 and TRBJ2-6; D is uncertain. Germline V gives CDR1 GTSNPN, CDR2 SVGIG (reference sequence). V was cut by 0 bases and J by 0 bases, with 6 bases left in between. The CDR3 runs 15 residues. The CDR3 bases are TGTGCCTGGAGTGTCACCCTCTCTGGGGCCAACGTCCTGACTTTC. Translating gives CAWSVTLSGANVLTF.

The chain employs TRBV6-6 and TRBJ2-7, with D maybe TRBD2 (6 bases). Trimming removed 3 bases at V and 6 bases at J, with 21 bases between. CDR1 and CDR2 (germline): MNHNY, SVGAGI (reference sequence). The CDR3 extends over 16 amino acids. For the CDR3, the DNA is TGTGCCAGCAGTTATTATCCGGAGGGAAATCGTAGCGAGCAGTACTTC. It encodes CASSYYPEGNRSEQYF.

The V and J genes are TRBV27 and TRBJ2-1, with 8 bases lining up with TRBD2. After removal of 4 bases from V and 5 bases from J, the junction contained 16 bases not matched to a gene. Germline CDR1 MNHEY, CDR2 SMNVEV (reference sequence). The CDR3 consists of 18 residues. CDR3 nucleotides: TGTGCCAGCAGTTATACTCCCCCAGGGACTAGTTGGGACAATGAGCAGTTCTTC. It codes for CASSYTPPGTSWDNEQFF.

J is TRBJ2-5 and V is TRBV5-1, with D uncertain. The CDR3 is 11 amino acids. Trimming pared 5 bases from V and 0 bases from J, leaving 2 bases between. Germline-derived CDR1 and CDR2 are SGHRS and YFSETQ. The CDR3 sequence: CASSNQETQYF. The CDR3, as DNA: TGCGCCAGCAGTAACCAAGAGACCCAGTACTTC.

Here the CDR3 DNA reads TGTGCCAGCAGTTACTTTGGCGGTTCCTACGAGCAGTACTTC. Encoded protein: CASSYFGGSYEQYF. The rearrangement joins TRBV6-5 to TRBJ2-7; no definite D call. CDR1 MNHEY and CDR2 SVGAGI come from the germline V gene. V lost 1 base to trimming and J lost 1 base, with 8 bases between them. The CDR3 contains 14 residues.

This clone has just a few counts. The CDR3 bases are TGTGCCAGTAGTATGGTACGACAGGGGGTCACAGATACGCAGTATTTT. Translation gives CASSMVRQGVTDTQYF. The J gene is TRBJ2-3, the V gene TRBV19, with 9 positions matching TRBD1. Germline trimming cut 3 bases from V and 2 bases from J; bases unmatched to any gene: 6. The germline V gene encodes CDR1 LNHDA and CDR2 SQIVND (reference sequence). The CDR3 is 16 amino acids. Drawing the rest from reference TRBV19 and TRBJ2-3, the complete variable domain is DGGITQSPKYLFRKEGQNVTLSCEQNLNHDAMYWYRQDPGQGLRLIYYSQIVNDFQKGDIAEGYSVSREKKESFPLTVTSAQKNPTAFYLCASSMVRQGVTDTQYFGPGTRLTVL.

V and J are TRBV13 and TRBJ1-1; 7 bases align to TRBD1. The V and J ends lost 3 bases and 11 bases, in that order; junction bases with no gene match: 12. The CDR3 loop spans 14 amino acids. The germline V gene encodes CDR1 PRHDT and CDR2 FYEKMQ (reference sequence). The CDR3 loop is CASSFEGASARAFF. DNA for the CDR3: TGTGCCAGCAGCTTTGAGGGGGCGAGCGCGCGCGCTTTCTTT.

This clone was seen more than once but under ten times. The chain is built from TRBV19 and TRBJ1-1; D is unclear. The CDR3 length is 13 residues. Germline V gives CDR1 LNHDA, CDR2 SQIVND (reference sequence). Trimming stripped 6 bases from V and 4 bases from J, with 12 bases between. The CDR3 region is CASRVPRGTEAFF. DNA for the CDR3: TGTGCCAGTAGGGTCCCCCGGGGCACTGAAGCTTTCTTT.

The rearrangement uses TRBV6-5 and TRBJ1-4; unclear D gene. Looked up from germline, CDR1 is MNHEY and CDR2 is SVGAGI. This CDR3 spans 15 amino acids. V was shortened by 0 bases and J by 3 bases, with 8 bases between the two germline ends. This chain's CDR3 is CASSYSGSANEKLFF. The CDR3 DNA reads TGTGCCAGCAGTTACTCGGGGTCGGCTAATGAAAAACTGTTTTTT.

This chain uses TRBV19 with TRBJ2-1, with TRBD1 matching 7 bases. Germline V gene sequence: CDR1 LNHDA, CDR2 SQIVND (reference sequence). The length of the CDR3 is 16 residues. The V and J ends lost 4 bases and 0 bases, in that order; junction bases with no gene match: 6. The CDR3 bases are TGTGCCAGTAGTAGTCTGACAGGGAGCTCCTACAATGAGCAGTTCTTC. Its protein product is CASSSLTGSSYNEQFF.

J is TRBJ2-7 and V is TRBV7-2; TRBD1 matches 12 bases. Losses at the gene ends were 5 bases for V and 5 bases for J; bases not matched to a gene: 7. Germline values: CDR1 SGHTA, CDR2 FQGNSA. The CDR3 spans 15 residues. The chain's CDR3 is CASSGWDRGQDEQYF. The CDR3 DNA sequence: TGTGCCAGCAGCGGCTGGGACAGGGGGCAGGACGAGCAGTACTTC. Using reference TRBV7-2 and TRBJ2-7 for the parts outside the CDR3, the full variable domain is GAGVSQSPSNKVTEKGKDVELRCDPISGHTALYWYRQSLGQGLEFLIYFQGNSAPDKSGLPSDRFSAERTGGSVSTLTIQRTQQEDSAVYLCASSGWDRGQDEQYFGPGTRLTVT.

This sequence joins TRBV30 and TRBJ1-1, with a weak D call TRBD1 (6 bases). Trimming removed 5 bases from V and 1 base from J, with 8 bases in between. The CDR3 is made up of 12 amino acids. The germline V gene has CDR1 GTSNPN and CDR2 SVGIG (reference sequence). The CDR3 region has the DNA TGTGCCTGGGGACAGAAGAACACTGAAGCTTTCTTT. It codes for CAWGQKNTEAFF.

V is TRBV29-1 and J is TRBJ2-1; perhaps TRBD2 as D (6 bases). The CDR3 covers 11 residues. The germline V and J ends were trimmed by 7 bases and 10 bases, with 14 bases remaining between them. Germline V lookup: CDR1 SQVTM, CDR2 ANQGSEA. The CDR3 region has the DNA TGCAGCGCACGACTAGGGCGCGAGCAGTTCTTC. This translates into CSARLGREQFF.

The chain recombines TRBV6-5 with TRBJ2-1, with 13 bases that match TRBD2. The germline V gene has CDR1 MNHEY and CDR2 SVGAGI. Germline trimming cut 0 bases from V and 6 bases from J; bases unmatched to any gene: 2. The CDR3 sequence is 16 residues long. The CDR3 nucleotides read TGTGCCAGCAGTTACTCCGGACTAGCGGGAGTCAATGAGCAGTTCTTC. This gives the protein CASSYSGLAGVNEQFF.

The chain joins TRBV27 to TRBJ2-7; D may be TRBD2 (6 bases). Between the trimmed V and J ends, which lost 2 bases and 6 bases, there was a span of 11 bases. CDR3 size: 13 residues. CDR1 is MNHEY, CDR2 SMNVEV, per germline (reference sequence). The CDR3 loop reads CASSLGAGSEQYF. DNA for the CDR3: TGTGCCAGCAGTTTAGGAGCGGGTTCCGAGCAGTACTTC.

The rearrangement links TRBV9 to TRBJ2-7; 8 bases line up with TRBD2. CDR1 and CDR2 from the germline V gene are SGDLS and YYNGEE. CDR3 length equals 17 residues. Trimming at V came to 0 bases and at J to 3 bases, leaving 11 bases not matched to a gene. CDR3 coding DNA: TGTGCCAGCAGCGTAGGCCCAACTAGCGGTAATAACTACGAGCAGTACTTC. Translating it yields CASSVGPTSGNNYEQYF.

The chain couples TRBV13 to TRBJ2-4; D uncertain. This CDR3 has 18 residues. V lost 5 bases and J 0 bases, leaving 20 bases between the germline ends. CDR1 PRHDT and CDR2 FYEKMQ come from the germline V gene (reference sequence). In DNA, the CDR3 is TGTGCCAGCAGCCCCATGGCGAGTTTAAGTTTAGCCAAAAACATTCAGTACTTC. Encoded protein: CASSPMASLSLAKNIQYF.

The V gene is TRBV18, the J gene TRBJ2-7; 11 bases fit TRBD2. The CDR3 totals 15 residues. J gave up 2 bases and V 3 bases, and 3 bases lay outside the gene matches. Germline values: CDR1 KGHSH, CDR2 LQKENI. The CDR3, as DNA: TGTGCCAGCTCACCCGGGACTAGCGGAACCTACGAGCAGTACTTC. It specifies CASSPGTSGTYEQYF.

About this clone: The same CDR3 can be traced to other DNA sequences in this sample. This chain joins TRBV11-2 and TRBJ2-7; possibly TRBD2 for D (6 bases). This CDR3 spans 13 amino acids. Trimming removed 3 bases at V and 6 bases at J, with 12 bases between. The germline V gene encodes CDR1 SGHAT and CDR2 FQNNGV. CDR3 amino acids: CASSLGQGGEQYF. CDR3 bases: TGTGCCAGCAGCTTGGGGCAGGGAGGCGAGCAGTACTTC.

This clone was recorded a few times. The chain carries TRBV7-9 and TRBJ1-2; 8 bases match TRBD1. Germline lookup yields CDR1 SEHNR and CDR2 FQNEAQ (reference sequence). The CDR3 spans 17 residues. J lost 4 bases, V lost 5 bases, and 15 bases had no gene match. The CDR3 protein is CASSPGGVRGPGYGYTF. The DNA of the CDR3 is TGTGCCAGCAGCCCAGGGGGTGTCAGGGGGCCGGGCTATGGCTACACCTTC.

This CDR3 reads CASSLLQGNEQFF. CDR3 DNA sequence: TGTGCCAGCAGCTTATTACAGGGGAATGAGCAGTTCTTC. The rearrangement links TRBV5-6 to TRBJ2-1; TRBD1 agrees at 7 bases. The V gene's germline CDR1 is SGHDT and CDR2 YYEEEE. The CDR3 has 13 amino acids. V was clipped by 2 bases and J by 7 bases; unmatched bases: 3.

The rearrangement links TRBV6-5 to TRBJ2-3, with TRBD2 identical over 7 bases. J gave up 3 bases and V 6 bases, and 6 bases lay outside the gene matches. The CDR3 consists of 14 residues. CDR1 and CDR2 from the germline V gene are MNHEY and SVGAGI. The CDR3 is CASSYGGSTDTQYF. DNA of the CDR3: TGTGCCAGCAGCTACGGCGGGAGTACAGATACGCAGTATTTT.

CDR3 protein: CASSAGLAGPYNEQFF. The DNA for the CDR3 is TGTGCCAGCAGCGCCGGACTAGCGGGGCCCTACAATGAGCAGTTCTTC. The V call is TRBV28, the J call TRBJ2-1; 12 nucleotides match TRBD2. From germline, CDR1 is MDHEN and CDR2 SYDVKM. V shed 6 bases, J shed 2 bases, and the junction held 5 bases outside the gene matches. The CDR3 sequence is 16 residues long.

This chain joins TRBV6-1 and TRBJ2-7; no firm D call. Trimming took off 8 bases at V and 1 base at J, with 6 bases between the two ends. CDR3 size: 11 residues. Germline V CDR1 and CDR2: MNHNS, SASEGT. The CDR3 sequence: CASPSSYEQYF. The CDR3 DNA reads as TGTGCCAGCCCCAGTTCCTACGAGCAGTACTTC.

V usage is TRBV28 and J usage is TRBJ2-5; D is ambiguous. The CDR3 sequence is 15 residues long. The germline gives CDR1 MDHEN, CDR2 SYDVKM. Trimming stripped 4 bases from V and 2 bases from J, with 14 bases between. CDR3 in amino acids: CASSSYKVLQETQYF. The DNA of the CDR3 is TGTGCCAGCAGTTCCTATAAGGTTTTACAAGAGACCCAGTACTTC.

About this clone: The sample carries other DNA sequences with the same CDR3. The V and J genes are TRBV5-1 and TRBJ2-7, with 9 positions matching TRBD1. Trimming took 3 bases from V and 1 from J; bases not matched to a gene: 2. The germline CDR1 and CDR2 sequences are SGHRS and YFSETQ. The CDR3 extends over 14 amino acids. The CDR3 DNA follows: TGCGCCAGCAGCTCCGGGACAGGGTCCTACGAGCAGTACTTC. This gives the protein CASSSGTGSYEQYF.

In DNA form, the CDR3 reads TGTGCCAGCAGTGAAAGGGGCGCGGGATCTGGAAACACCATATATTTT. Translating gives CASSERGAGSGNTIYF. The chain recombines TRBV2 with TRBJ1-3; TRBD1 is a possible D gene (5 bases). Germline values: CDR1 SNHLY, CDR2 FYNNEI. Trimming pared 2 bases from V and 1 base from J, leaving 12 bases between. This CDR3 is built from 16 residues.